The sequence of this T cell receptor (beta chain) was determined in a study of beta chain features in type 1 diabetes. Study at large: Analysis included 107,917,701 sorted cells drawn from all samples.

CDR3 size: 15 residues. V gave up 5 bases and J gave up 1 base, with 12 bases separating them. Germline V CDR1 and CDR2: SGHTA, FQGNSA. Findings of the study overall: Reads derived from cDNA could over-represent cells showing high TCR expression.

Expressed TCRB transcripts were sequenced, since all the RNA that had been isolated was reverse transcribed. Clones were read by immunoSEQ multiplex PCR, and TCRdb kept only the in-frame ones, dropping some. The table shows roughly 500,000 clones, with approximately 30% occurring only once. About this clone itself: No antigen is known for it.

This TCR came from a man younger than 35 in good health. The chain links TRBV7-2 to TRBJ1-5; D gene ambiguous. What was sequenced was naive CD4+ T cells from blood. The CDR3 bases are TGTGCCAGCAGCCCCGGTGGGGAGAGCAATCAGCCCCAGCATTTT. As protein: CASSPGGESNQPQHF. Full variable domain (rest looked up from reference TRBV7-2 and TRBJ1-5): GAGVSQSPSNKVTEKGKDVELRCDPISGHTALYWYRQSLGQGLEFLIYFQGNSAPDKSGLPSDRFSAERTGGSVSTLTIQRTQQEDSAVYLCASSPGGESNQPQHFGDGTRLSIL.